These 32 T cell receptor beta chains were all obtained from the same sample, sequenced in a study of siplizumab effects on memory and regulatory T cells. Here immunoSEQ multiplex PCR was the method, and the copy in TCRdb shows in-frame clones only, minus some. The sample records 94,000 or so clones, 93% being singletons. The sample consisted of CD8+ T cells sorted from blood. The receptors here all came from a human donor in good health.

A remark on this clone: Relative to the germline gene, one junction end is altered; a read error may explain this. The chain joins TRBV7-7 to TRBJ2-2, with D perhaps TRBD1 (6 bases). This CDR3 has 15 residues. Germline CDR1 reads SSHAT; CDR2 reads FNYEAQ (reference sequence). CDR3 loop: CASSKDRLNTGELFF. CDR3 nucleotide sequence: TGTGCTAGCAGCAAAGACAGGTTGAACACCGGGGAGCTGTTTTTT.

V gene TRBV4-2 combines with J gene TRBJ2-5; no clear D gene. This CDR3 contains 16 residues. CDR1 is LGHNA, CDR2 YNFKEQ, per germline. Deletions cut 0 bases from V and 4 bases from J, with 15 bases between. In DNA form, the CDR3 reads TGTGCCAGCAGCCAAGAGGATCTCCGGTGGCGAGAGACCCAGTACTTC. This codes for CASSQEDLRWRETQYF.

J is TRBJ1-6 and V is TRBV15; unclear D gene. There are 15 residues in the CDR3. Trimming shortened V by 0 bases and J by 7 bases, and 10 bases separated the two germline ends. CDR1 and CDR2 (germline): LNHNV, YYDKDF (reference sequence). The CDR3 region has the DNA TGTGCCACCAGCAGAGATCGGGCTTTAAATTCACCCCTCCACTTT. Translated, it gives CATSRDRALNSPLHF.

This clone was observed a single time. J is TRBJ2-2 and V is TRBV13; no firm D call. Trimming stripped 5 bases from V and 7 bases from J, with 8 bases between. The CDR3 contains 12 residues. Germline lookup yields CDR1 PRHDT and CDR2 FYEKMQ (reference sequence). CDR3 sequence: CASSAPDGELFF. DNA for the CDR3: TGTGCCAGCAGCGCCCCTGACGGGGAGCTGTTTTTT.

This sequence joins TRBV2 and TRBJ2-2; D is ambiguous. The V gene lost 7 bases and the J gene lost 3 bases, with 6 bases spanning the gap. Germline V lookup: CDR1 SNHLY, CDR2 FYNNEI. There are 12 residues in the CDR3. CDR3 in amino acids: CASITDTGELFF. The CDR3 nucleotides read TGTGCCAGCATCACGGACACCGGGGAGCTGTTTTTT.

The chain joins TRBV7-9 to TRBJ2-5; TRBD1 aligns across 11 bases. Germline CDR1 SEHNR, CDR2 FQNEAQ (reference sequence). Trimming removed 5 bases from V and 5 bases from J; junction bases left unmatched: 7. The CDR3 sequence is 15 residues long. The CDR3 reads CASSTRTGGRETQYF. For the CDR3, the DNA is TGTGCCAGCAGCACCCGGACAGGGGGCCGTGAGACCCAGTACTTC.

The chain is built from TRBV7-2 and TRBJ1-2, with a tentative D call TRBD1 (5 bases). The CDR3 has 14 residues. Between the trimmed V and J ends, which lost 5 bases and 3 bases, there was a span of 13 bases. Germline assignment: CDR1 SGHTA and CDR2 FQGNSA. The CDR3, as DNA: TGTGCCAGCAGCCCTATGGGGACGGACTATGGCTACACCTTC. This gives the protein CASSPMGTDYGYTF.

The chain uses TRBV18 and TRBJ2-1; D is tentatively TRBD1 or TRBD2 (6 bases each). The germline V gene encodes CDR1 KGHSH and CDR2 LQKENI. The length of the CDR3 is 16 residues. Trimming cost V 3 bases and J 2 bases, with 14 bases left between them. The CDR3 DNA reads TGTGCCAGCTCACCGAGAAGGGGGGAACCCTACAATGAGCAGTTCTTC. Amino acids: CASSPRRGEPYNEQFF.

In this sample, this clone turned up a few times. CDR3 DNA sequence: TGTGCCAGCAGCCAAACTCTTGGACCTGACGAAGCTTTCTTT. This sequence encodes CASSQTLGPDEAFF. The chain has TRBV4-2 and TRBJ1-1; no clear D. Trimming pared 2 bases from V and 8 bases from J, leaving 15 bases between. The CDR3 totals 14 residues. Germline loops: CDR1 LGHNA, CDR2 YNFKEQ.

The CDR3 nucleotides are TGTGCCAGCAGCCAGCACCTAGCGCCCCGAGAGACCCAGTACTTC. It encodes CASSQHLAPRETQYF. The chain uses TRBV7-6 and TRBJ2-5; D is possibly TRBD2 (6 bases). Trimming took off 5 bases at V and 4 bases at J, with 17 bases between the two ends. Per the germline V gene, CDR1 is SGHVS and CDR2 is FNYEAQ. CDR3 length: 15 residues.

This rearrangement joins TRBV7-9 to TRBJ2-7; 10 bases line up with TRBD2. The V gene's germline CDR1 is SEHNR and CDR2 FQNEAQ (reference sequence). J lost 3 bases, V lost 5 bases, and 4 bases had no gene match. The CDR3 sequence is 14 residues long. The CDR3 nucleotides are TGTGCCAGCAGCGCGAGGACTAGCGGCTACGAGCAGTACTTC. This sequence encodes CASSARTSGYEQYF.

The rearrangement joins TRBV4-3 to TRBJ1-2, with a weak D call TRBD1 (5 bases). The V gene's germline CDR1 is LGHNA and CDR2 YSLEER. V lost 0 bases and J lost 1, with 9 bases in between. The CDR3 consists of 15 residues. CDR3 region: CASSQDTGVNYGYTF. CDR3 nucleotides: TGCGCCAGCAGCCAAGATACAGGCGTTAACTATGGCTACACCTTC.

The chain links TRBV2 to TRBJ2-1, with 11 bases identical to TRBD2. J lost 5 bases, V lost 11 bases, and 8 bases had no gene match. Germline CDR1 reads SNHLY; CDR2 reads FYNNEI. The CDR3 sequence is 14 residues long. The DNA of the CDR3 is TGTGCCTTCGGATCGGGACTAGCGGACAATGAGCAGTTCTTC. Amino acid sequence: CAFGSGLADNEQFF.

This chain uses TRBV19 with TRBJ1-5, with D possibly being TRBD1 (6 bases). The length of the CDR3 is 16 residues. With 3 bases removed from V and 6 bases from J, the gap between germline ends came to 18 bases. CDR1 and CDR2 from the germline V gene are LNHDA and SQIVND (reference sequence). The CDR3: CASSISPTGYAQPQHF. The CDR3 DNA reads TGTGCCAGTAGTATTTCCCCGACAGGATACGCTCAGCCCCAGCATTTT.

The chain combines TRBV5-1 with TRBJ2-7; D remains unclear. CDR1 and CDR2 (germline): SGHRS, YFSETQ. This CDR3 region has 16 residues. The germline V and J ends were trimmed by 0 bases and 6 bases, with 19 bases remaining between them. The CDR3 here is CASSLAVGDALGEQYF. CDR3 bases: TGCGCCAGCAGCTTGGCCGTCGGAGACGCCTTAGGCGAGCAGTACTTC.

The chain combines TRBV2 with TRBJ2-7, with D perhaps TRBD1 or TRBD2 (5 bases each). The germline V and J ends were trimmed by 2 bases and 3 bases, with 11 bases remaining between them. Germline V CDR1 and CDR2: SNHLY, FYNNEI. The length of the CDR3 is 14 residues. The CDR3 loop is CASSEPGPIYEQYF. CDR3 DNA: TGTGCCAGCAGTGAACCGGGACCAATCTACGAGCAGTACTTC.

In this sample, this clone turned up once. V is TRBV27 and J is TRBJ2-1, with 7 bases matching TRBD1. CDR3 size: 16 residues. Germline trimming cut 5 bases from V and 7 bases from J; bases unmatched to any gene: 14. Germline V lookup: CDR1 MNHEY, CDR2 SMNVEV (reference sequence). CDR3: CASSHRQGVPYNEQFF. In nucleotides, the CDR3 is TGTGCCAGCAGTCACAGACAGGGCGTCCCATATAATGAGCAGTTCTTC.

The rearrangement joins TRBV6-1 to TRBJ1-2, with D possibly matching TRBD1 (5 bases). This CDR3 is 15 amino acids long. V was shortened by 8 bases and J by 6 bases, with 22 bases between the two germline ends. Per the germline V gene, CDR1 is MNHNS and CDR2 is SASEGT. Written as DNA, the CDR3 is TGTGCCAGCGCCCCCCGGGACCCATTAAGACATGGCTACACCTTC. This sequence encodes CASAPRDPLRHGYTF.

This chain joins TRBV11-2 and TRBJ2-1, with D possibly called TRBD1 or TRBD2 (5 bases each). CDR3 length: 15 amino acids. CDR1 is SGHAT, CDR2 FQNNGV, per germline. Trimming cost V 5 bases and J 0 bases, with 11 bases left between them. CDR3 sequence reads: CASSPWGSSYNEQFF. The CDR3, as DNA: TGTGCCAGCAGCCCTTGGGGGAGCTCCTACAATGAGCAGTTCTTC.

The rearrangement links TRBV7-9 to TRBJ2-5; D not resolved. This CDR3 has 13 amino acids. Trimming pared 5 bases from V and 7 bases from J, leaving 14 bases between. The germline V gene encodes CDR1 SEHNR and CDR2 FQNEAQ (reference sequence). Here the CDR3 reads CASSPRSTGTQYF. The CDR3 nucleotides read TGTGCCAGCAGCCCTCGTTCGACTGGGACCCAGTACTTC.

This clone was seen once. The chain is built from TRBV6-6 and TRBJ1-2, with 7 nucleotides matching TRBD1. This CDR3 is built from 14 residues. Per the germline V gene, CDR1 is MNHNY and CDR2 is SVGAGI (reference sequence). V lost 7 bases and J lost 3; bases outside the gene matches: 8. CDR3 nucleotide sequence: TGTGCCAGCACTGGACTAGGGACAGACTATGGCTACACCTTC. Translation gives CASTGLGTDYGYTF.

The CDR3 sequence: CASSFGQGYEQYF. In nucleotides, the CDR3 is TGTGCCAGCAGCTTTGGACAGGGGTACGAGCAGTACTTC. The chain carries TRBV11-2 and TRBJ2-7, with 9 bases fitting TRBD1. This CDR3 spans 13 amino acids. The ends lost 3 bases at V and 4 bases at J; junction bases unmatched: 1. Germline V CDR1 and CDR2: SGHAT, FQNNGV. Variable domain in full (rest from reference TRBV11-2 and TRBJ2-7): EAGVAQSPRYKIIEKRQSVAFWCNPISGHATLYWYQQILGQGPKLLIQFQNNGVVDDSQLPKDRFSAERLKGVDSTLKIQPAKLEDSAVYLCASSFGQGYEQYFGPGTRLTVT.

The CDR3 region is CATSRGLAEEVTLTETQYF. CDR3 sequence (DNA): TGTGCCACCAGCAGAGGACTAGCGGAAGAGGTGACGTTGACAGAGACCCAGTACTTC. The chain couples TRBV15 to TRBJ2-5; 9 nucleotides match TRBD2. Germline V gene lookup returns CDR1 LNHNV and CDR2 YYDKDF (reference sequence). V was clipped by 1 base and J by 4 bases; unmatched bases: 16. The CDR3 has 19 amino acids.

The chain couples TRBV6-6 to TRBJ2-1, with a possible D match to TRBD2 (7 bases). This CDR3 has 15 amino acids. The ends were cut back, 2 bases at V and 3 bases at J, with 11 bases in the middle. Germline V lookup: CDR1 MNHNY, CDR2 SVGAGI (reference sequence). CDR3 DNA: TGTGCCAGCAGTTACGGGGGAGGGGGCTACAATGAGCAGTTCTTC. Its protein is CASSYGGGGYNEQFF.

The CDR3 sequence is CASSLRTGEEQYF. CDR3 DNA: TGTGCCAGCAGCTTAAGGACAGGGGAAGAGCAGTACTTC. The rearrangement joins TRBV7-9 to TRBJ2-7; 9 nucleotides line up with TRBD1. CDR1 SEHNR and CDR2 FQNEAQ come from the germline V gene (reference sequence). CDR3 length: 13 residues. Losses at the gene ends were 2 bases for V and 7 bases for J; bases not matched to a gene: 3.

V usage is TRBV6-1 and J usage is TRBJ2-7; D gene ambiguous. Per germline, CDR1 MNHNS and CDR2 SASEGT. The CDR3 covers 14 residues. The V end was cut by 1 base, the J end by 6 bases, with 13 bases between. CDR3 region: CASSEEFGPIEQYF. CDR3 DNA sequence: TGTGCCAGCAGTGAAGAGTTCGGTCCAATCGAGCAGTACTTC.

This chain uses TRBV5-6 with TRBJ1-1, with D unresolved. This CDR3 comprises 11 residues. In germline, CDR1 is SGHDT, CDR2 YYEEEE. V gave up 0 bases and J gave up 9 bases, with 6 bases separating them. CDR3 nucleotide sequence: TGTGCCAGCAGCTTGGGATCACAAGCTTTCTTT. Translated: CASSLGSQAFF.

This chain joins TRBV7-9 and TRBJ1-1, with a weak D call TRBD1 (5 bases). Trimming removed 1 base at V and 1 base at J, with 13 bases between. This CDR3 region has 16 residues. Germline lookup yields CDR1 SEHNR and CDR2 FQNEAQ (reference sequence). The CDR3 bases are TGTGCCAGCAGCTTAGTTAAATCCAGGGCGAACACTGAAGCTTTCTTT. Protein sequence: CASSLVKSRANTEAFF.

This sequence joins TRBV4-1 and TRBJ2-7; the match to TRBD2 covers 13 bases. V shed 3 bases and J 4 bases; nucleotides not matched to a gene: 6. Germline CDR1 and CDR2: MGHRA and YSYEKL. The CDR3 length is 16 residues. CDR3 in amino acids: CASSHELAGGLYEQYF. The CDR3, as DNA: TGCGCCAGCAGCCACGAACTAGCGGGAGGGCTTTACGAGCAGTACTTC.

The rearrangement links TRBV6-1 to TRBJ1-1, with a tentative D call TRBD1 (6 bases). V was pared by 4 bases and J by 2 bases, with 11 bases between. The CDR3 is made up of 14 amino acids. Germline loops: CDR1 MNHNS, CDR2 SASEGT. This CDR3 reads CASSGYRDNTEAFF. CDR3 sequence (DNA): TGTGCCAGCAGTGGTTACAGGGATAACACTGAAGCTTTCTTT.

V usage is TRBV5-1 and J usage is TRBJ2-2; D possibly matches TRBD1 or TRBD2 (5 bases each). Per the germline V gene, CDR1 is SGHRS and CDR2 is YFSETQ. The CDR3 contains 14 residues. Trimming left V 1 base short and J 2 bases short, with 6 bases between. The CDR3 nucleotides read TGCGCCAGCAGCTTGCGGGGCAACACCGGGGAGCTGTTTTTT. It codes for CASSLRGNTGELFF.

In regard to this clone: The same CDR3 can be traced to other DNA sequences in this sample. This chain connects TRBV11-2 to TRBJ1-1; D unresolved. Germline CDR1 is SGHAT and CDR2 is FQNNGV. The CDR3 runs to 13 residues. Trimming stripped 1 base from V and 5 bases from J, with 8 bases between. CDR3 DNA sequence: TGTGCCAGCAGCTTAGGTTGGGGAACTGAAGCTTTCTTT. It translates to CASSLGWGTEAFF.